This T cell receptor (beta chain) was obtained from a study of blood T cell repertoires in COVID-19. Original handling: Estimates of nucleated cell counts were drawn from the amplification of reference gene primers. TCRdb keeps only in-frame clones here, not all; method: immunoSEQ multiplex PCR. V and J calls and clone size are copied from that table; D and trimming were computed from the DNA. The sample includes about 210,000 clones, roughly 84% seen only once; the top ten take roughly a tenth. The origin of this receptor is an elderly woman with COVID-19, enrolled during active disease. Sequenced: peripheral blood.

CDR3 in amino acids: CASSPGTGKNTEAFF. In DNA, the CDR3 is TGTGCCAGCAGTCCCGGGACAGGGAAGAACACTGAAGCTTTCTTT. The chain carries TRBV6-2 or TRBV6-3 and TRBJ1-1; TRBD1 matches 9 bases. Germline CDR1 MNHEY, CDR2 SVGEGT. CDR3 length equals 15 residues. Trimming cost V 5 bases and J 1 base; bases outside gene matches: 5.